This T cell receptor beta chain was retrieved from a study of kidney transplant recipient with SARS-CoV-2 infection. From germline, CDR1 is SGHDN and CDR2 FVKESK. The CDR3 consists of 16 residues. Regarding this clonotype: Since a much larger clone is just one base distant, this may be a read error.

TCRdb called the reads again in MiXCR, with one record for every CDR3 protein. The sample yields roughly 250,000 distinct CDR3 sequences, 29% seen once. V usage is TRBV14 and J usage is TRBJ2-1, with 11 bases aligning to TRBD2. The receptor was isolated from a male patient in his 30s who had COVID-19 and was a kidney transplant recipient. The graft donor may be the source of some T cells. This specimen was a blood sample, taken at baseline and on day 111 from a kidney transplant recipient. Here the CDR3 DNA reads TGTGCCTGCAGCTCACTTAGCGGGAGGGCCGCCCATGAGCAGTTCTTC. Amino acid sequence: CACSSLSGRAAHEQFF. The variable domain in full, completed from reference TRBV14 and TRBJ2-1, reads EAGVTQFPSHSVIEKGQTVTLRCDPISGHDNLYWYRRVMGKEIKFLLHFVKESKQDESGMPNNRFLAERTGGTYSTLKVQPAELEDSGVYFCACSSLSGRAAHEQFFGPGTRLTVL.